This TCR beta chain was sequenced during a study of blood T cell repertoires in COVID-19. Study as a whole: Italy, Spain and the United States were the sources of the convalescent and acute COVID-19 samples.

V was clipped by 4 bases and J by 0 bases, with 14 bases between them. The CDR3 loop spans 17 amino acids. CDR1 is SGHDT, CDR2 YYEEEE, per germline. This clone was picked up a small number of times. Per the original methods: Using reference gene primer amplification, nucleated cell counts were estimated. TCRdb's table, derived via immunoSEQ multiplex PCR, lists solely in-frame clones and lacks some. The V and J calls and clone size come from that table; D and trimming were worked out from the DNA. The data show about 160,000 clones, with roughly 84% seen just once and roughly 18% held by the top ten. Recruitment covered about two dozen US areas and drew participants whose ages spanned roughly 18 to 89 years. Participants were placed into cohorts based on the clinical history they reported.

Material for sequencing was PBMCs or T cells enriched from blood (not recorded which). The sequence came from a man aged 55 to 70 who had recovered from COVID-19. The rearrangement links TRBV5-6 to TRBJ1-6; maybe TRBD1 (6 bases). CDR3 nucleotides: TGTGCCAGCAGCCACCGGCCAGGGGACTCCTATAATTCACCCCTCCACTTT. Protein: CASSHRPGDSYNSPLHF. The full variable domain, its missing parts supplied by reference TRBV5-6 and TRBJ1-6, is DAGVTQSPTHLIKTRGQQVTLRCSPKSGHDTVSWYQQALGQGPQFIFQYYEEEERQRGNFPDRFSGHQFPNYSSELNVNALLLGDSALYLCASSHRPGDSYNSPLHFGNGTRLTVT.